This TCR beta chain originates from a study of shared clonotypes between healthy human individuals (dated by TCRdb to 2019 to 2021). About the full investigation: A couple of women and three men aged 18 to 49 years were included in the cohort. Per donor, leukapheresis produced somewhere between about 0.94 and 9 billion PBMCs. To estimate repertoire size and how much clonotypes are shared between individuals, the study performed deep sequencing of blood TCR repertoires from five healthy adults. To increase sequencing depth and limit assay-specific biases, TCR repertoire library preparation and sequencing were carried out by different laboratories using diverse techniques. For each donor, three plates each were used for CD4 naive and CD4 memory, two plates were used for CD8 naive, and one plate was used for CD8 memory.

For the CD8 naive samples, CD45RO-negative cells were positively selected for CCR7, yielding a CD45RA+CCR7+ population from which TemRA cells were excluded. The donors were healthy, HIV-negative adults with no recently reported acute infections or vaccinations. Only Caucasian adults living in Nashville, Tennessee, USA were represented among the donors. Blood was collected by leukapheresis, and PBMCs were isolated by Ficoll-Histopaque density gradient centrifugation and then cryopreserved in liquid nitrogen vapor phase. Analytical flow cytometry was used to check the purity and quantity of each magnetically sorted T cell population. From each sorted fraction, genomic DNA was isolated and quantified by UV absorbance on a Nanodrop 2000c. On the study overall, not on this receptor specifically: Sampling was restricted to blood, and TCR repertoires in tissues likely differ from the TCR repertoires found in blood. Based on pairwise subsampling, the degree of clonotype sharing among donors was expected to be affected by sequencing depth. Because the study included only a small number of donors, the genetic and exposure-history diversity represented was limited. When several donors were compared, the shared fraction of clonotypes was about 5.5% for naive CD4, over 3% for naive CD8, about 2.4% for memory CD4, and 0.4% for memory CD8. Clonotypes shared by all four sorted-subset donors showed higher generation probabilities than non-shared clonotypes. Incomplete sequencing was indicated by rarefaction of sorted-subset datasets, despite the large sequencing depth. Larger estimated clonotype richness was generally found for naive subsets than for memory subsets.

From a lookup of the germline V gene, CDR1 and CDR2 are MGHDK and SYGVNS. Germline trimming amounts to 3 bases on V and 3 bases on J, with 4 as the count of junction bases outside the gene matches. The CDR3 sequence holds 14 residues, the cysteine and phenylalanine included. Kept here is only the CDR3 DNA, which spans 42 bases and is read in frame from base 1. Of note for this clone: This clone's antigen is unknown. No much larger clone exists at a distance of one base, and base qualities are not known.

TCR CDR3 regions were amplified from genomic DNA by multiplex PCR using the deep immunoSEQ assay. Extracted genomic DNA from each cell subset was spread evenly across all wells of several immunoSEQ 96-well plates, with each plate serving as a replicate. For sorted subsets, roughly 200 ng genomic DNA, equal to 25,000 to 35,000 T cell genomes, was loaded into each replicate PCR. Purified libraries were quantified with a Qubit 3.0 fluorometer, sized on a Bioanalyzer 2100, and re-quantified with the KAPA Library Quantification kit. A separate single-read 150-cycle Illumina NextSeq 550 flow cell was used to sequence each immunoSEQ 96-well plate. The authors' analysis ran thus. Because only junctional sequences without quality scores were contained in the immunoSEQ output, filtering matching that applied to full-length reads could not be performed. Sequences were annotated with PyIR, a Python wrapper for IgBLAST v1.9, and V/J genes and CDR3 were assigned using IMGT germline references. Any read was removed if the V/J assignment was weak (E-value above 1e-6), the CDR3 was missing, or the read contained stop codons, out-of-frame junctions, or ambiguous translated residues. V3J clonotypes were defined as sequences sharing an identical inferred V gene, J gene, and CDR3 amino acid sequence. Percentage overlap between repertoires was calculated by dividing the number of shared unique clonotypes by the size of the smaller repertoire. Repertoire richness was assessed with RTK rarefaction, the Chao1 estimator, and Recon v2.1 estimates of unobserved clonotypes. For all TCRbeta clonotypes obtained by the gDNA method from a handful of donors, generation probabilities were computed with OLGA. Sourced from immuneACCESS, this table was stored by TCRdb with only in-frame sequences that have V and J called. A share of the clones is absent; for the studies checked, an unresolved V gene accounts for under half, and the remainder has no known explanation. The V and J calls and clone size are taken from that table; D and trimming were inferred from the DNA. This sample lists around 2.1 million clones; around 93% were detected once. The ten largest account for under 2% of the sample.

The sequence was obtained from a man between 18 and 29 years old in good health. Some clones in this sample may be carry-over from other donors' samples. Sequenced input: naive CD8+ T cells from PBMCs. The sample's cell subset or site label, in plain terms: CD45RA+CCR7+. The rearranged chain carries TRBV25-1 and TRBJ2-7; 8 bases in the junction line up with TRBD2. The bases are TGTGCCAGCAGTGATCGGAGCGGGGGCTACGAGCAGTACTTC. Its coded protein is CASSDRSGGYEQYF.